The T cell receptor beta chain described here comes from a study of PD-1 blockade in mismatch repair-deficient tumors. Study-level information: Patients had 12 mismatch repair-deficient cancer types, all previously treated and progressing.

Sequencing used immunoSEQ multiplex PCR; TCRdb keeps in-frame clones, though not all of them. This sample yields tens of thousands of clones, of which over 80% are seen a single time; about 1% belongs to the top ten. Trimming took off 4 bases at V and 4 bases at J, with 16 bases between the two ends. From germline, CDR1 is KGHSH and CDR2 LQKENI. The CDR3 is 15 residues long. The V gene is TRBV18, the J gene TRBJ1-1; D not resolved. Here the sequenced sample was PBMCs, taken about 40 weeks after starting pembrolizumab. This TCR was recovered from an adult with mismatch repair-deficient cancer. CDR3: CASSQSMGRATEAFF. CDR3 nucleotide sequence: TGTGCCAGCTCACAGTCAATGGGGAGGGCCACTGAAGCTTTCTTT.